This T cell receptor (beta chain) emerged from a study of beta chain features in type 1 diabetes. The investigators reverse transcribed all of the isolated RNA, so they sequenced expressed TCRB transcripts. Clones were sequenced by immunoSEQ multiplex PCR, and TCRdb holds only the in-frame ones, with some missing. Among around 250,000 clones listed, roughly an eighth were seen once. A remark on this clone: The target antigen is unknown.

This CDR3 has 14 amino acids. From germline, CDR1 is SQVTM and CDR2 ANQGSEA. Trimming removed 4 bases from V and 4 bases from J; junction bases left unmatched: 5. Study conclusions and caveats: A moderate, significant TCRB CDR3 shortening appeared in type 1 diabetes across four CD4+ subsets.

This chain connects TRBV29-1 to TRBJ2-5, with 11 positions matching TRBD2. The clonotype comes from a man aged 30 to 45 with type 1 diabetes. Specimen: naive CD4+ T cells from blood. CDR3 region: CSVVTSGSAETQYF. The CDR3 coding sequence is TGCAGCGTTGTAACTAGCGGGAGTGCAGAGACCCAGTACTTC.